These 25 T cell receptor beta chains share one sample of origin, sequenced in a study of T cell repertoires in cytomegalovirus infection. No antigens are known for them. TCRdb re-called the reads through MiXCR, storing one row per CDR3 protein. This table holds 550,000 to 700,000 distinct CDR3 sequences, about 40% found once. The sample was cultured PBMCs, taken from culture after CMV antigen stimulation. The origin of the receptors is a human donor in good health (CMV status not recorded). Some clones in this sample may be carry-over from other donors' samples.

In DNA form, the CDR3 reads TGCGCCAGCAGTATCCCGGGACACCTACAGTATTTT. Its translation is CASSIPGHLQYF. The chain links TRBV5-1 to TRBJ2-3; the D gene is possibly TRBD1 (6 bases). Germline V lookup: CDR1 SGHRS, CDR2 YFSETQ. V shed 5 bases and J shed 12 bases, with 16 bases lying between them. This CDR3 region has 12 residues. The full variable domain, its missing parts supplied by reference TRBV5-1 and TRBJ2-3, is KAGVTQTPRYLIKTRGQQVTLSCSPISGHRSVSWYQQTPGQGLQFLFEYFSETQRNKGNFPGRFSGRQFSNSRSEMNVSTLELGDSALYLCASSIPGHLQYFGPGTRLTVL.

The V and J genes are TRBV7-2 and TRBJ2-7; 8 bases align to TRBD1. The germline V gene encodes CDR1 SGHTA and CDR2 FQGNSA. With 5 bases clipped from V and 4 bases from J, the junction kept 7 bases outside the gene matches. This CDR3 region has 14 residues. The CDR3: CASSKPGGAYEQYF. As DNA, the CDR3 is TGTGCCAGCAGCAAACCAGGGGGCGCGTACGAGCAGTACTTC.

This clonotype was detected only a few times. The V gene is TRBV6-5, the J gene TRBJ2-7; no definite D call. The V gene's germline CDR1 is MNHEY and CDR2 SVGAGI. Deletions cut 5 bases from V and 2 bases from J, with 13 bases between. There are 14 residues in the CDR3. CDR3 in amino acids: CASSTGRAPYEQYF. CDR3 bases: TGTGCCAGCAGTACTGGACGGGCCCCCTACGAGCAGTACTTC.

The CDR3 nucleotides read TGCGCCAGCAGCCCGGACATCGACACCTACGAGCAGTACTTC. Its protein is CASSPDIDTYEQYF. The V gene is TRBV5-1, the J gene TRBJ2-7, with a weak D call TRBD1 (5 bases). This CDR3 has 14 amino acids. Trimming stripped 4 bases from V and 2 bases from J, with 13 bases between. Per the germline V gene, CDR1 is SGHRS and CDR2 is YFSETQ.

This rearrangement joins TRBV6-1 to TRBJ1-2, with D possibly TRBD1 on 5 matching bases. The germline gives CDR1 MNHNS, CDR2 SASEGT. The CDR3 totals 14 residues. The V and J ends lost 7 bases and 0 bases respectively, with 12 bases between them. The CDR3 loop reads CASKLQGSNYGYTF. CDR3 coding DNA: TGTGCCAGCAAACTCCAGGGATCTAACTATGGCTACACCTTC.

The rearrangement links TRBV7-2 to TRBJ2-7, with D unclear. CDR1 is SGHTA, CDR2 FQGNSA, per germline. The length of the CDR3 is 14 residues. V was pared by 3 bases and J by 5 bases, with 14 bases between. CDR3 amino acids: CASSFRGPIDEQYF. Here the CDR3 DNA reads TGTGCCAGCAGCTTTCGCGGCCCTATCGACGAGCAGTACTTC.

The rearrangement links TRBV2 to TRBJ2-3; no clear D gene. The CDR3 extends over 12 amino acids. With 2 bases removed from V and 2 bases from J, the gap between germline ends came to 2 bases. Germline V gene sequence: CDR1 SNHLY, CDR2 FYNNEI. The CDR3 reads CASSESTDTQYF. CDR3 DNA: TGTGCCAGCAGTGAATCCACAGATACGCAGTATTTT.

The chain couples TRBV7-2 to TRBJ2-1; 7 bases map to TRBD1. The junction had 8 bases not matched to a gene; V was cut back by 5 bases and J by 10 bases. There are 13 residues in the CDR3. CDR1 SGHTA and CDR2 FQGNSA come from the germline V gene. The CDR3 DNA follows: TGTGCCAGCAGCCGACGGACAGGCGTAGAGCAGTTCTTC. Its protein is CASSRRTGVEQFF. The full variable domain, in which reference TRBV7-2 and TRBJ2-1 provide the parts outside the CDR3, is GAGVSQSPSNKVTEKGKDVELRCDPISGHTALYWYRQSLGQGLEFLIYFQGNSAPDKSGLPSDRFSAERTGGSVSTLTIQRTQQEDSAVYLCASSRRTGVEQFFGPGTRLTVL.

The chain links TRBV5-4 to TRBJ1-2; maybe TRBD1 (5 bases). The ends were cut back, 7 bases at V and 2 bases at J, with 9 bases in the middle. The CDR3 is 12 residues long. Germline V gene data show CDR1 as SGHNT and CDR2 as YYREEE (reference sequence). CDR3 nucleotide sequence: TGTGCCAGCCTACGACAGAACTATGGCTACACCTTC. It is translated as CASLRQNYGYTF.

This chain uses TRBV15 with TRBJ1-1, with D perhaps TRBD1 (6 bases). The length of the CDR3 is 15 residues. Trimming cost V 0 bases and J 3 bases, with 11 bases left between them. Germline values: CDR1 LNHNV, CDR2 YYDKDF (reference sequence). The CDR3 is CATSRDYSGDTEAFF. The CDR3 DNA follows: TGTGCCACCAGCAGAGATTACTCAGGGGACACTGAAGCTTTCTTT.

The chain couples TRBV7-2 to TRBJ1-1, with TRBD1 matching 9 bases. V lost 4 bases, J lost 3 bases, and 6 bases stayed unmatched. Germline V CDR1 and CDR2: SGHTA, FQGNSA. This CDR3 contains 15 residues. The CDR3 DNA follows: TGTGCCAGCAGCTCCCAGACAGGGGGGTACACTGAAGCTTTCTTT. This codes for CASSSQTGGYTEAFF.

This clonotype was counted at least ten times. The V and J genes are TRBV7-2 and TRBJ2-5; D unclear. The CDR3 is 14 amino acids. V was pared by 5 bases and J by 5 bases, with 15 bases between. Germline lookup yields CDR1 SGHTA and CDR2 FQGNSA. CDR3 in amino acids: CASSLNKGRETQYF. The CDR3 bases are TGTGCCAGCAGCCTCAACAAGGGCCGGGAGACCCAGTACTTC.

The CDR3 loop reads CASSQVGLTGELFF. For the CDR3, the DNA is TGCGCCAGCAGCCAAGTGGGTCTCACCGGGGAGCTGTTTTTT. This chain connects TRBV4-3 to TRBJ2-2, with no clear D. V shed 1 base and J shed 4 bases, with 7 bases lying between them. Germline V gene sequence: CDR1 LGHNA, CDR2 YSLEER. The CDR3 loop spans 14 amino acids.

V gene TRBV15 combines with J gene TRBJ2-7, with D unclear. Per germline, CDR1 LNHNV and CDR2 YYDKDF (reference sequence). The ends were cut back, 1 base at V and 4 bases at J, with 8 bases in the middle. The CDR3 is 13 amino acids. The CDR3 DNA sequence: TGTGCCACCAGCAGAGGAGCTCGATACGAGCAGTACTTC. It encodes CATSRGARYEQYF.

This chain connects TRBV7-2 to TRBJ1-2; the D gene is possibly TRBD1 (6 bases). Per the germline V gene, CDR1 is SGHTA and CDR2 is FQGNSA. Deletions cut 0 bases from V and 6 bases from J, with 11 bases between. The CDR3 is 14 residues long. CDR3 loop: CASSLASGANGYTF. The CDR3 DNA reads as TGTGCCAGCAGCTTAGCGTCGGGGGCAAATGGCTACACCTTC.

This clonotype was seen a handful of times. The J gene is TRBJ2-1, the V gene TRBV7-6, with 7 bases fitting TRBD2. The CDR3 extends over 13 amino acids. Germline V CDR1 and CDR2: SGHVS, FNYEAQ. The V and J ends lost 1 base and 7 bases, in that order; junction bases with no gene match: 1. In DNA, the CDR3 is TGTGCCAGCAGCTTAGACGGGGGGAATGAGCAGTTCTTC. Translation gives CASSLDGGNEQFF.

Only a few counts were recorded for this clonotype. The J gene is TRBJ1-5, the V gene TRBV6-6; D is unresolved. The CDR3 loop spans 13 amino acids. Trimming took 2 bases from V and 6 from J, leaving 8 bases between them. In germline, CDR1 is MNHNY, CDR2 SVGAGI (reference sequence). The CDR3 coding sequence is TGTGCCAGCAGTTACAGGGTTGCTCAGCCCCAGCATTTT. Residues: CASSYRVAQPQHF.

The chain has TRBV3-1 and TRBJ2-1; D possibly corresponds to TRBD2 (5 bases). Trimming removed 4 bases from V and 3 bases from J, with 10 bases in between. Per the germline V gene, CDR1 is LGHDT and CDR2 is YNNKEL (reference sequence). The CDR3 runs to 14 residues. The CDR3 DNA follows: TGTGCCAGCAGCCCCTTCGACTACTACAATGAGCAGTTCTTC. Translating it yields CASSPFDYYNEQFF.

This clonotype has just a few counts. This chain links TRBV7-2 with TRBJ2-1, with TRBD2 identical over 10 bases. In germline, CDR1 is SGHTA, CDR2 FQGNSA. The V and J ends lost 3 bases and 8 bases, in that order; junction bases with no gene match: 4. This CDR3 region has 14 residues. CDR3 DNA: TGTGCCAGCAGCTTGAGCGGGAGGGGAGATGAGCAGTTCTTC. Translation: CASSLSGRGDEQFF.

CDR3 region: CASSYGPPRYGYTF. The CDR3 coding sequence is TGTGCCAGCAGTTACGGGCCACCCCGGTATGGCTACACCTTC. V gene TRBV6-2 or TRBV6-3 combines with J gene TRBJ1-2; the D is unclear. Germline CDR1 is MNHEY and CDR2 is SVGEGT. This CDR3 comprises 14 residues. V was pared by 2 bases and J by 5 bases, with 12 bases between.

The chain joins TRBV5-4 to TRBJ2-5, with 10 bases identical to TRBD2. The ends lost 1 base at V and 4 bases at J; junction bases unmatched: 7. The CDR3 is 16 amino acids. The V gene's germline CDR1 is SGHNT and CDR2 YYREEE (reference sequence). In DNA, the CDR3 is TGTGCCAGCAGCTTGAGTAGCGGGGGGCCCGGAGAGACCCAGTACTTC. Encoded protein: CASSLSSGGPGETQYF.

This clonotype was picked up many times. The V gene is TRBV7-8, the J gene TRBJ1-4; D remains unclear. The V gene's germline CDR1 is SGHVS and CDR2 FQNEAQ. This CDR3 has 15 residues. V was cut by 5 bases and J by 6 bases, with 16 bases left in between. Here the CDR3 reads CASSRRTAPHEKLFF. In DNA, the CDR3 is TGTGCCAGCAGCAGACGGACTGCCCCGCATGAAAAACTGTTTTTT.

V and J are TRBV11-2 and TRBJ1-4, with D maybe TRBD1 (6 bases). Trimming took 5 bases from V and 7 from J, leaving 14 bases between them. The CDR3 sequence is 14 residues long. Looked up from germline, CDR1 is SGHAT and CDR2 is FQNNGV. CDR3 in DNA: TGTGCCAGCAGCCGGGGGCCGGGACGTGAAAAACTGTTTTTT. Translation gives CASSRGPGREKLFF. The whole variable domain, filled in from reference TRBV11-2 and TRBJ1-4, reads EAGVAQSPRYKIIEKRQSVAFWCNPISGHATLYWYQQILGQGPKLLIQFQNNGVVDDSQLPKDRFSAERLKGVDSTLKIQPAKLEDSAVYLCASSRGPGREKLFFGSGTQLSVL.

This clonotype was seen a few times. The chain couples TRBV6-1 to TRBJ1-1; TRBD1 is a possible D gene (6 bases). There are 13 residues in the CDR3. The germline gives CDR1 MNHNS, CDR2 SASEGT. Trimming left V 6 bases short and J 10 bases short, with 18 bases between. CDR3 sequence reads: CASRADGGGVAFF. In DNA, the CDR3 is TGTGCCAGCAGAGCCGACGGAGGGGGGGTAGCTTTCTTT.

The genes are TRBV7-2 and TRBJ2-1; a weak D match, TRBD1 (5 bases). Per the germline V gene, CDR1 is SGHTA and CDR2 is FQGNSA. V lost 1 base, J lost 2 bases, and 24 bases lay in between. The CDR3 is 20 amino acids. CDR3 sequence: CASSLEEYRLGVDTYNEQFF. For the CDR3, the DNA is TGTGCCAGCAGCTTAGAAGAATACCGATTAGGGGTGGACACCTACAATGAGCAGTTCTTC.